This TCR beta chain derives from a study of blood T cell repertoires in COVID-19. The repertoire was sequenced with immunoSEQ multiplex PCR; TCRdb's copy has only in-frame clones and lacks some. This sample has approximately 110,000 clones, with over 75% found just once. The TCR originated in a man aged 50-59 years with acute or convalescent COVID-19. Sequencing input: peripheral blood.

The CDR3 protein is CASSAGSGGDEQYF. Here the CDR3 DNA reads TGTGCCAGCAGCGCAGGGAGTGGGGGCGACGAGCAGTACTTC. The gene calls are TRBV9 and TRBJ2-7, with D maybe TRBD1 (6 bases). The CDR3 covers 14 residues. V was clipped by 3 bases and J by 5 bases, with 15 bases between them. Germline V gene sequence: CDR1 SGDLS, CDR2 YYNGEE.